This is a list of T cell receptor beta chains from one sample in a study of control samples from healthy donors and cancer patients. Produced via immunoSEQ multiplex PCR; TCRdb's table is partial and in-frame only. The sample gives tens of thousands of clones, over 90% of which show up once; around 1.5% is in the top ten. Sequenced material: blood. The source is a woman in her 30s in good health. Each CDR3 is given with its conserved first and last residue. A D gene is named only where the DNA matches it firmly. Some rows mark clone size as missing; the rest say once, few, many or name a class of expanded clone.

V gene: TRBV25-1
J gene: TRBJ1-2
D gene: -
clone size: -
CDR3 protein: CASSESHVQDGYTF
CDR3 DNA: TGTGCCAGCAGTGAATCACACGTACAGGATGGCTACACCTTC

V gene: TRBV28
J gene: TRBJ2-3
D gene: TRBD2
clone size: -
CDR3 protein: CASRGASGSTDTQYF
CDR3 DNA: TGTGCCAGCAGGGGGGCTAGCGGGAGCACAGATACGCAGTATTTT

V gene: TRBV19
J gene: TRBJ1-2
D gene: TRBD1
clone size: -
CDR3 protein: CASRRTGGGNYGYTF
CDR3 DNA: TGTGCCAGTAGAAGGACAGGGGGGGGCAACTATGGCTACACCTTC

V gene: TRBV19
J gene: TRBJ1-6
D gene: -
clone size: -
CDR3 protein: CASSTSVSSYNSPLHF
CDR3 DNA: TGTGCCAGTAGTACTTCTGTCAGCTCCTATAATTCACCCCTCCACTTT

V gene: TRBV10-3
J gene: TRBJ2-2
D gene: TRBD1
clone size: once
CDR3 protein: CAISERQPGQGITGELFF
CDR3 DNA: TGTGCCATCAGTGAGAGACAACCGGGACAGGGGATTACCGGGGAGCTGTTTTTT

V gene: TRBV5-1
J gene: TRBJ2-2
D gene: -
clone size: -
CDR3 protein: CASRSPGQANTGELFF
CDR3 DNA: TGCGCCAGCAGATCGCCGGGACAAGCGAACACCGGGGAGCTGTTTTTT

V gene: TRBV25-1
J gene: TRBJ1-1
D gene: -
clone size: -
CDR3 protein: CASKRNLMDTEAFF
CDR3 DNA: TGTGCCAGCAAGAGGAACCTAATGGACACTGAAGCTTTCTTT

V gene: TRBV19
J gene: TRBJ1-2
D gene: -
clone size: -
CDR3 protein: CASSVRDGYGYTF
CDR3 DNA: TGTGCCAGTAGTGTACGGGACGGATATGGCTACACCTTC

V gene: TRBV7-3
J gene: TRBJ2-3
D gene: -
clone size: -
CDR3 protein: CASSLMPGTGTDTQYF
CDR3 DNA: TGTGCCAGCAGCTTAATGCCTGGAACCGGCACAGATACGCAGTATTTT

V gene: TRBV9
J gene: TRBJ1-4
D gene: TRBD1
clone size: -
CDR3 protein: CASSVGAGGLGEKLFF
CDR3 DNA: TGTGCCAGCAGCGTAGGTGCAGGGGGGCTTGGGGAAAAACTGTTTTTT

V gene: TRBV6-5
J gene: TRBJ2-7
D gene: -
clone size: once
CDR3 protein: CANQGIPRYEQYF
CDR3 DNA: TGTGCCAACCAGGGAATTCCCCGCTACGAGCAGTACTTC

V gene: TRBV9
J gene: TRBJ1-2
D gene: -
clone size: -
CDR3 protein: CASSVALQGSGYTF
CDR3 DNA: TGTGCCAGCAGCGTAGCCCTCCAGGGTAGTGGCTACACCTTC

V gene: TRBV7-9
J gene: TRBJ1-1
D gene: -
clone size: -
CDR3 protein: CASSFEGMNTEAFF
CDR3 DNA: TGTGCCAGCAGCTTCGAAGGGATGAACACTGAAGCTTTCTTT

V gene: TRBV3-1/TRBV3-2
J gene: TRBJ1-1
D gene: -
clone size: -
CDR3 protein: CASSQGTMNTEAFF
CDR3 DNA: TGTGCCAGCAGCCAAGGGACAATGAACACTGAAGCTTTCTTT

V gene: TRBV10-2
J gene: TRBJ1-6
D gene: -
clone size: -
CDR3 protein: CASMRWDSPGSPLHF
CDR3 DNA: TGCGCCAGCATGAGATGGGACTCTCCGGGATCACCCCTCCACTTT

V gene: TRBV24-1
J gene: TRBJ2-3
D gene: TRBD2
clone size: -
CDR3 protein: CATSDPSGTSEGDTQYF
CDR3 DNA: TGTGCCACCAGTGACCCGTCCGGGACTAGCGAGGGAGATACGCAGTATTTT

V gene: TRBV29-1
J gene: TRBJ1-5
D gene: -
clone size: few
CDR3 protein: CSVGETKNQPQHF
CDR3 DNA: TGCAGCGTTGGTGAGACAAAAAATCAGCCCCAGCATTTT

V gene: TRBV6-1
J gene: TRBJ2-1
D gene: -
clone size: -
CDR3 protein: CASSESGAIEQFF
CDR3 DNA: TGTGCCAGCAGTGAAAGTGGGGCAATTGAGCAGTTCTTC

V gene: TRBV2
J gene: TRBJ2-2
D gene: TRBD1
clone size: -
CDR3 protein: CASSGQGWSGELFF
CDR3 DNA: TGTGCCAGCAGCGGACAGGGCTGGTCCGGGGAGCTGTTTTTT

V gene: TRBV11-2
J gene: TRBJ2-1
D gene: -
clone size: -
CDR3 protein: CASSLEGLRSRSSYNEQFF
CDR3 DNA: TGTGCCAGCAGCTTAGAGGGATTGAGGTCCCGGAGCTCCTACAATGAGCAGTTCTTC

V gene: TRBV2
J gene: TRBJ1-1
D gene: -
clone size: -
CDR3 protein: CASSDSNSDTEAFF
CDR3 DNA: TGTGCCAGCAGTGATAGTAACAGCGACACTGAAGCTTTCTTT

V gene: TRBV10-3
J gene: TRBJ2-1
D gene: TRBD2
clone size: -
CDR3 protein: CAISEALAGSDNEQFF
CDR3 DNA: TGTGCCATCAGTGAGGCCCTAGCGGGGAGCGACAATGAGCAGTTCTTC

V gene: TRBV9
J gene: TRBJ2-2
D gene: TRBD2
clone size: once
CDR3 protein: CASSDGTSGSIGELFF
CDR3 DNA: TGTGCCAGCAGCGACGGGACTAGCGGGAGTATCGGGGAGCTGTTTTTT

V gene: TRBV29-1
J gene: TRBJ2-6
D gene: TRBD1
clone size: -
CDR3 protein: CSAGQGSGANVLTF
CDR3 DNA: TGCAGCGCTGGACAGGGCTCTGGGGCCAACGTCCTGACTTTC

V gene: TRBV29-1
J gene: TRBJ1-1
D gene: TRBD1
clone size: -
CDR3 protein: CSATTGQGGTEAFF
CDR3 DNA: TGCAGCGCCACGACAGGACAGGGTGGCACTGAAGCTTTCTTT

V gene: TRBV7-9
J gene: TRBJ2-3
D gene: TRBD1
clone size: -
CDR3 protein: CASSLEAGGEANTQYF
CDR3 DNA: TGTGCCAGCAGCTTAGAGGCAGGGGGAGAGGCGAATACGCAGTATTTT

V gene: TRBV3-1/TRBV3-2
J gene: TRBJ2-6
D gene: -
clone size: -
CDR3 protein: CASSQDLTPGENSGANVLTF
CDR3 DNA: TGTGCCAGCAGCCAAGATTTAACACCCGGGGAAAACTCTGGGGCCAACGTCCTGACTTTC

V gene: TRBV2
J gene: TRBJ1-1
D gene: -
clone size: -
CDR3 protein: CASRERVGTEAFF
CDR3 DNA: TGTGCCAGCAGAGAGAGGGTAGGCACTGAAGCTTTCTTT

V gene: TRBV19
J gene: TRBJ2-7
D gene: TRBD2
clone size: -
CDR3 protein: CASSRLAGVYEQYF
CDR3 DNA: TGTGCCAGTAGTCGACTAGCGGGAGTCTACGAGCAGTACTTC

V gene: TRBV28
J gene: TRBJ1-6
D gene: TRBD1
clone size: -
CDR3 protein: CASSLVDRDNSPLHF
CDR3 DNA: TGTGCCAGCAGTTTAGTGGACAGGGATAATTCACCCCTCCACTTT

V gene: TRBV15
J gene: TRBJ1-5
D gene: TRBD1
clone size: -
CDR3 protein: CATSKQGRVGQPQHF
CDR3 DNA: TGTGCCACCAGCAAACAGGGGCGAGTGGGCCAGCCCCAGCATTTT

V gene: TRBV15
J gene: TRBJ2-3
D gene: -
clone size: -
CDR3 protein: CATSRDQGSQYF
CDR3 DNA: TGTGCCACCAGCAGAGACCAGGGGTCGCAGTATTTT

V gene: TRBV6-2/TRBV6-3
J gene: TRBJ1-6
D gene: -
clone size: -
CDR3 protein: CASSYSPDKGSPLHF
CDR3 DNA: TGTGCCAGCAGTTACTCGCCGGATAAGGGGTCACCCCTCCACTTT

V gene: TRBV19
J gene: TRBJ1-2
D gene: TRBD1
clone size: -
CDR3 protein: CASSPQDRVSGYTF
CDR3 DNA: TGTGCCAGTAGTCCTCAGGACAGGGTTAGCGGCTACACCTTC

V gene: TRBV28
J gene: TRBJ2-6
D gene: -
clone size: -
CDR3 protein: CASSLSGANVLTF
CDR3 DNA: TGTGCCAGCAGTTTATCTGGGGCCAACGTCCTGACTTTC

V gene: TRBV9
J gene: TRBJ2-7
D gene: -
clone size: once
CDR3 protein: CASSDRDSTYEQYF
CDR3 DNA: TGTGCCAGCAGCGACCGGGACTCCACCTACGAGCAGTACTTC